This TCR beta chain originates from a study of T cells expressing NK-cell markers. Study background: In the group of eight sequenced donors, seven were HCMV-seropositive and one was seronegative.

Study-wide results and limits: Dominant NKG2C+ clonotypes in six donors made up about 1.0-8% of CD8+ T cells. Clones of NKG2C+ T cells that had expanded were of unclear HCMV specificity.

The CDR3 has 16 residues. Germline CDR1 is MGHRA and CDR2 is YSYEKL. A word on this clonotype: Antigen specificity is unknown.

5'RACE template switching with UMIs produced the TCR beta cDNA. TCRdb reprocessed the 5' RACE reads and keeps a single row for each CDR3 protein, giving no DNA. The listing contains some 450,000 distinct CDR3 sequences. Material: blood T cells: a sorted CD56 or NKG2C T cell subset, CD4+ or CD8+ T cells, or bulk PBMC T cells (not recorded which). The sequence came from a woman between 18 and 75 years old in good health. V usage is TRBV4-1 and J usage is TRBJ2-7; the D call of TRBD2 rests on TCRdb alone, since no DNA is present to check it. The chain's CDR3 is CASSQGLLAGSEEQYF.